The sequence of this TCR beta chain was determined in a study of shared clonotypes between healthy human individuals. Across the whole study: Sampling drew on donors who were a couple of women and a few men aged 18 to 49.

Study-level points and caveats: The expectation was that sequencing depth would affect clonotype sharing among donors.

About this clone itself: Its antigen is currently unknown.

Sequencing used immunoSEQ multiplex PCR; TCRdb keeps in-frame clones, though not all of them. In the table there are 450,000 to 600,000 clones, around 80% of which are singletons. CDR1 MDHEN and CDR2 SYDVKM come from the germline V gene. CDR3 length: 15 residues. Trimming pared 2 bases from V and 0 bases from J, leaving 7 bases between. The chain links TRBV28 to TRBJ2-2; D unresolved. This clonotype originated in a woman aged 35 to 49 in good health. Some clones in this sample may be carry-over from other donors' samples. The sequenced sample was PBMCs. The CDR3 loop is CASSLRAANTGELFF. The CDR3 DNA follows: TGTGCCAGCAGTTTAAGGGCCGCGAACACCGGGGAGCTGTTTTTT.